This entry features one T cell receptor (beta chain) sequence. Its antigen remains unknown. Germline CDR1 reads MNHNY; CDR2 reads SVGAGI (reference sequence). Deletions cut 2 bases from V and 4 bases from J, with 15 bases between. This CDR3 is 15 amino acids long. This sample is part of a study of OX40 agonist ivuxolimab in advanced cancers. Looking at the study overall: Patients achieving partial responses numbered three: one hepatocellular carcinoma case and two cutaneous melanoma cases. Study-level points and caveats: Specificity for antigen went undetermined in the expanded peripheral T cells.

Assay used: immunoSEQ multiplex PCR; TCRdb lists only in-frame clones, some missing. The sample carries approximately 86,000 clones, 90% to 95% recorded once. The specimen was CD4+ or CD8+ T cells sorted from blood, collected in a trial of the OX40 agonist ivuxolimab. This clonotype was sampled from an adult with an advanced solid tumor such as melanoma, head and neck, liver or kidney cancer. This chain uses TRBV6-6 with TRBJ2-7, with D maybe TRBD2 (6 bases). The DNA for the CDR3 is TGTGCCAGCAGTTACGGGGCGGGACGGTTATACGAGCAGTACTTC. It yields the protein CASSYGAGRLYEQYF.